The T cell receptor (beta chain) described here comes from a study of blood T cells in healthy people across ages. Every donor gave roughly 9.2 milliliters of peripheral blood. Then a second PCR, running about 6 to 12 cycles, was carried out with a sample-barcoded 5' primer and a J-beta primer mix. One entry per CDR3 protein results from TCRdb running MiXCR on the 5' RACE reads. Here the sample spans 1.2 million to 1.5 million distinct CDR3 sequences, around 55% being singletons. The sample was blood. The origin of this receptor is a man between 18 and 35 years old in good health.

This CDR3 reads CATSRAEPGPRGQHNEQFF. The CDR3 DNA sequence: TGTGCCACCAGCAGAGCTGAACCGGGACCGCGAGGCCAACACAATGAGCAGTTCTTC. This chain links TRBV15 with TRBJ2-1; either TRBD1 or TRBD2 may fit D (5 bases each). Between the trimmed V and J ends, which lost 1 base and 5 bases, there was a span of 24 bases. In germline, CDR1 is LNHNV, CDR2 YYDKDF (reference sequence). CDR3 length equals 19 residues.